These 27 T cell receptor beta chains were all obtained from the same sample, sequenced in a study of blood T cell repertoires in COVID-19 (dated by TCRdb to 2018 to 2020). Library prep was done by the immunoSEQ multiplex PCR assay. In TCRdb, the immuneACCESS table is reduced to in-frame sequences with V and J assigned. These tables do not hold every clone; where another copy was compared, an unresolved V gene accounts for under half, and the others remain unexplained. For this sample there are 200,000 to 250,000 clones; less than 85% appear just once. The top ten clones comprise 3.6% of the sample. Sample: peripheral blood. These receptors came from a woman older than 75 with acute or convalescent COVID-19.

The gene calls are TRBV11-2 and TRBJ2-7; 8 bases map to TRBD1. Germline lookup yields CDR1 SGHAT and CDR2 FQNNGV. Germline trimming cut 5 bases from V and 6 bases from J; bases unmatched to any gene: 12. This CDR3 is built from 15 residues. The CDR3 protein is CASSRTGTGLGEQYF. The CDR3 DNA reads TGTGCCAGCAGCCGGACCGGGACAGGACTGGGCGAGCAGTACTTC.

The chain recombines TRBV7-8 with TRBJ2-1; weak D call: TRBD1 (5 bases). The V gene's germline CDR1 is SGHVS and CDR2 FQNEAQ. The V end lost 7 bases, the J end lost 4 bases, and 17 bases lay between the germline ends. The CDR3 loop spans 15 amino acids. The CDR3 sequence: CASTPRQPKYNEQFF. The CDR3, as DNA: TGTGCCAGCACCCCGAGACAGCCTAAGTACAATGAGCAGTTCTTC.

This clone was observed at least ten times. V gene TRBV6-5 combines with J gene TRBJ1-2, with 7 bases identical to TRBD1. The germline V gene has CDR1 MNHEY and CDR2 SVGAGI. V shed 5 bases and J 0 bases; nucleotides not matched to a gene: 6. The CDR3 length is 15 residues. The CDR3 sequence: CASSHRGITNYGYTF. As DNA, the CDR3 is TGTGCCAGCAGTCACAGGGGAATTACTAACTATGGCTACACCTTC.

J is TRBJ1-2 and V is TRBV28, with a tentative D call TRBD1 (5 bases). V was clipped by 2 bases and J by 2 bases, with 15 bases between them. Germline-derived CDR1 and CDR2 are MDHEN and SYDVKM. The CDR3 is made up of 16 amino acids. The CDR3 sequence: CASSLVPGKANYGYTF. In DNA, the CDR3 is TGTGCCAGCAGTTTAGTTCCAGGGAAGGCCAACTATGGCTACACCTTC.

This clone was found a few times. The chain is built from TRBV9 and TRBJ1-1; TRBD1 is a possible D gene (6 bases). The germline CDR1 and CDR2 sequences are SGDLS and YYNGEE. The germline V and J ends were trimmed by 4 bases and 1 base, with 14 bases remaining between them. This CDR3 has 15 amino acids. The CDR3 protein is CASSPPDRQNTEAFF. DNA of the CDR3: TGTGCCAGCAGCCCCCCAGACAGGCAGAACACTGAAGCTTTCTTT.

CDR3 nucleotides: TGTGCCAGCACCCAAAGCGGGGAGAGCACAGATACGCAGTATTTT. Translating it yields CASTQSGESTDTQYF. The genes are TRBV7-3 and TRBJ2-3, with 7 bases aligning to TRBD2. Germline assignment: CDR1 SGHTA and CDR2 FQGTGA. The trim removed 7 bases at V and 0 bases at J, leaving 7 bases unmatched. The CDR3 has 15 amino acids. The entire variable domain, with the rest obtained from reference TRBV7-3 and TRBJ2-3, is as follows: GAGVSQTPSNKVTEKGKYVELRCDPISGHTALYWYRQSLGQGPEFLIYFQGTGAADDSGLPNDRFFAVRPEGSVSTLKIQRTERGDSAVYLCASTQSGESTDTQYFGPGTRLTVL.

A word on this clone: Additional DNA sequences in this sample encode the identical CDR3. The chain recombines TRBV5-4 with TRBJ1-1; TRBD1 is a possible D gene (5 bases). The V gene's germline CDR1 is SGHNT and CDR2 YYREEE (reference sequence). V was cut by 1 base and J by 2 bases, with 9 bases left in between. The CDR3 has 14 amino acids. The CDR3 sequence is CASSLQGGNTEAFF. The CDR3 DNA is TGTGCCAGCAGCTTGCAGGGCGGCAACACTGAAGCTTTCTTT.

This clone was seen only a few times. This chain links TRBV9 with TRBJ2-7; D is perhaps TRBD2 (5 bases). V lost 1 base and J lost 0, with 11 bases in between. This CDR3 is built from 15 residues. Per the germline V gene, CDR1 is SGDLS and CDR2 is YYNGEE. CDR3 sequence reads: CASSVSSGPSYEQYF. Here the CDR3 DNA reads TGTGCCAGCAGCGTATCGAGCGGACCCTCCTACGAGCAGTACTTC.

The chain joins TRBV7-8 to TRBJ1-2; 7 nucleotides agree with TRBD1. Germline values: CDR1 SGHVS, CDR2 FQNEAQ. J was trimmed by 7 bases and V by 10 bases; bases with no gene match: 9. The CDR3 length is 12 residues. The CDR3 spells CAISWDRRGYTF. The CDR3 region has the DNA TGTGCCATCTCCTGGGACAGACGTGGCTACACCTTC.

This clone was seen a handful of times. The sample carries other DNA sequences with the same CDR3. This rearrangement joins TRBV5-1 to TRBJ2-3, with TRBD2 as a possible D gene (6 bases). V shed 0 bases and J shed 0 bases, with 11 bases lying between them. The CDR3 covers 16 residues. The germline gives CDR1 SGHRS, CDR2 YFSETQ. Here the CDR3 DNA reads TGCGCCAGCAGCTTGGATGGTAGCGGAAGCACAGATACGCAGTATTTT. Its protein is CASSLDGSGSTDTQYF.

The chain couples TRBV6-5 to TRBJ1-2; tentatively, D is TRBD1 (6 bases). CDR1 is MNHEY and CDR2 is SVGAGI in the germline V gene. Trimming took off 6 bases at V and 2 bases at J, with 13 bases between the two ends. This CDR3 is built from 14 residues. Written as DNA, the CDR3 is TGTGCCAGCAGCCAGCCCGGACAGAACTATGGCTACACCTTC. Translating it yields CASSQPGQNYGYTF.

The chain joins TRBV19 to TRBJ1-5; D is unresolved. Trimming cost V 8 bases and J 1 base, with 9 bases left between them. The CDR3 runs 13 residues. Germline V gene sequence: CDR1 LNHDA, CDR2 SQIVND (reference sequence). CDR3 DNA sequence: TGTGCCAGTGAACTCGGGAGCAATCAGCCCCAGCATTTT. Translating gives CASELGSNQPQHF.

The chain couples TRBV19 to TRBJ1-5; TRBD1 aligns across 8 bases. The ends lost 4 bases at V and 4 bases at J; junction bases unmatched: 6. The CDR3 covers 15 residues. Germline-derived CDR1 and CDR2 are LNHDA and SQIVND (reference sequence). DNA of the CDR3: TGTGCCAGTAGTACCGGGACAGGTCTTAATCAGCCCCAGCATTTT. It translates to CASSTGTGLNQPQHF.

This chain uses TRBV24-1 with TRBJ2-7; 11 bases are shared with TRBD1. V was pared by 4 bases and J by 2 bases, with 6 bases of the junction left unmatched. The CDR3 has 16 residues. The germline CDR1 and CDR2 sequences are KGHDR and SFDVKD. The CDR3 DNA is TGTGCCACCAGTGAGCTCGGGACAGGGGGGACCTACGAGCAGTACTTC. As protein: CATSELGTGGTYEQYF.

The chain carries TRBV5-1 and TRBJ2-7; 10 bases map to TRBD2. This CDR3 spans 17 amino acids. Germline-derived CDR1 and CDR2 are SGHRS and YFSETQ. J lost 1 base, V lost 2 bases, and 9 bases had no gene match. The CDR3 nucleotides are TGCGCCAGCAGCTTTCTACTAAGCGGGGGGGATTCCTACGAGCAGTACTTC. Its translation is CASSFLLSGGDSYEQYF.

The CDR3 reads CASGLVQTGGRLRLNNEQFF. In DNA, the CDR3 is TGTGCTAGTGGTTTGGTACAGACAGGGGGTCGCCTTCGTCTAAACAATGAGCAGTTCTTC. The V gene is TRBV12-5, the J gene TRBJ2-1, with 9 bases aligning to TRBD1. There are 20 residues in the CDR3. CDR1 is LGHNT, CDR2 FRNRAP, per germline. J was trimmed by 5 bases and V by 0 bases; bases with no gene match: 17.

The chain employs TRBV6-5 and TRBJ1-2; 7 nucleotides match TRBD1. J gave up 4 bases and V 5 bases, and 7 bases lay outside the gene matches. Germline lookup yields CDR1 MNHEY and CDR2 SVGAGI. The CDR3 sequence is 14 residues long. The DNA for the CDR3 is TGTGCCAGCAGTACTTACAGGGGAGCCTATGGCTACACCTTC. This encodes CASSTYRGAYGYTF.

The rearrangement links TRBV6-6 to TRBJ1-1; D gene ambiguous. The germline V gene has CDR1 MNHNY and CDR2 SVGAGI (reference sequence). This CDR3 is built from 14 residues. The V end lost 2 bases, the J end lost 4 bases, and 11 bases lay between the germline ends. DNA of the CDR3: TGTGCCAGCAGTTACCAGGTTCGGGGCACTGAAGCTTTCTTT. The encoded protein is CASSYQVRGTEAFF.

The V call is TRBV5-1, the J call TRBJ2-3; 12 bases align to TRBD2. The J segment lost 5 bases and the V segment lost 4 bases, leaving 8 bases of the junction unmatched. The CDR3 is made up of 16 amino acids. Germline CDR1 and CDR2: SGHRS and YFSETQ. As DNA, the CDR3 is TGCGCCAGCAGCACTCTAGCGGGGGGGCCAGTAGATACGCAGTATTTT. It is translated as CASSTLAGGPVDTQYF. Based on the CDR3 plus reference TRBV5-1 and TRBJ2-3, the full variable domain is KAGVTQTPRYLIKTRGQQVTLSCSPISGHRSVSWYQQTPGQGLQFLFEYFSETQRNKGNFPGRFSGRQFSNSRSEMNVSTLELGDSALYLCASSTLAGGPVDTQYFGPGTRLTVL.

This clone was seen only once. The J gene is TRBJ1-4, the V gene TRBV19; 10 bases fit TRBD1. V shed 8 bases and J 8 bases; nucleotides not matched to a gene: 5. Per germline, CDR1 LNHDA and CDR2 SQIVND (reference sequence). This CDR3 is 13 amino acids long. The CDR3 bases are TGTGCCAGTGACGGGACAGGGGTCGAAAAACTGTTTTTT. Translating gives CASDGTGVEKLFF. The full variable domain, in which reference TRBV19 and TRBJ1-4 provide the parts outside the CDR3, is DGGITQSPKYLFRKEGQNVTLSCEQNLNHDAMYWYRQDPGQGLRLIYYSQIVNDFQKGDIAEGYSVSREKKESFPLTVTSAQKNPTAFYLCASDGTGVEKLFFGSGTQLSVL.

The V gene is TRBV5-6, the J gene TRBJ1-1, with 7 bases fitting TRBD1. From germline, CDR1 is SGHDT and CDR2 YYEEEE. This CDR3 has 16 amino acids. Trimming took 3 bases from V and 5 from J; bases not matched to a gene: 13. The CDR3 sequence is CASSSQKRQGITEAFF. As DNA, the CDR3 is TGTGCCAGCAGCTCCCAGAAGCGACAGGGTATTACTGAAGCTTTCTTT.

The chain employs TRBV5-4 and TRBJ1-2; TRBD1 matches at 8 bases. From germline, CDR1 is SGHNT and CDR2 YYREEE (reference sequence). V lost 1 base and J lost 6; bases outside the gene matches: 8. The CDR3 is made up of 15 amino acids. This CDR3 is CASSLTPAGGDGYTF. The CDR3 bases are TGTGCCAGCAGCTTGACCCCAGCAGGGGGCGATGGCTACACCTTC.

The chain recombines TRBV18 with TRBJ2-3; a weak D match, TRBD1 (6 bases). Trimming shortened V by 1 base and J by 1 base, and 15 bases separated the two germline ends. This CDR3 comprises 17 residues. The germline gives CDR1 KGHSH, CDR2 LQKENI. The CDR3 loop reads CASSPRGSGVGTDTQYF. The CDR3 DNA is TGTGCCAGCTCACCACGAGGGTCAGGGGTCGGCACAGATACGCAGTATTTT.

The chain carries TRBV9 and TRBJ1-1; 8 nucleotides match TRBD1. J lost 3 bases, V lost 4 bases, and 2 bases had no gene match. CDR1 SGDLS and CDR2 YYNGEE come from the germline V gene. The CDR3 has 13 residues. CDR3 amino acids: CASSTTGDTEAFF. CDR3 sequence (DNA): TGTGCCAGCAGCACGACAGGGGACACTGAAGCTTTCTTT.

The rearrangement joins TRBV12-5 to TRBJ1-1; the D gene is possibly TRBD1 (5 bases). CDR3 length: 13 residues. V gave up 2 bases and J gave up 11 bases, with 15 bases separating them. Germline V CDR1 and CDR2: LGHNT, FRNRAP. CDR3 nucleotides: TGTGCTAGTGGTTTGCCCGGGGGAAGGAATGCTTTCTTT. It translates to CASGLPGGRNAFF. The variable domain in full, with the rest retrieved from reference TRBV12-5 and TRBJ1-1, is DARVTQTPRHKVTEMGQEVTMRCQPILGHNTVFWYRQTMMQGLELLAYFRNRAPLDDSGMPKDRFSAEMPDATLATLKIQPSEPRDSAVYFCASGLPGGRNAFFGQGTRLTVV.

This chain connects TRBV6-1 to TRBJ1-2; TRBD1 matches at 10 bases. V lost 2 bases and J lost 7; bases outside the gene matches: 10. The CDR3 covers 16 residues. Looked up from germline, CDR1 is MNHNS and CDR2 is SASEGT. The chain's CDR3 is CASSELPGQGSGGYTF. The CDR3 DNA follows: TGTGCCAGCAGTGAACTACCGGGACAGGGGAGCGGTGGCTACACCTTC.

This clone has only one observation. The V call is TRBV5-1, the J call TRBJ1-4; D remains ambiguous. Germline CDR1 is SGHRS and CDR2 is YFSETQ. The CDR3 has 14 residues. V was cut by 0 bases and J by 5 bases, with 8 bases left in between. CDR3 amino acids: CASSLGAENEKLFF. CDR3 sequence (DNA): TGCGCCAGCAGCTTGGGGGCTGAGAATGAAAAACTGTTTTTT.